These 5 T cell receptor beta chains originate from one sample sequenced in a study of cytomegalovirus exposure and HLA in healthy donors. Use of 60 Vbeta and 13 Jbeta primers characterized the PCR. Profiled with immunoSEQ multiplex PCR; TCRdb holds only in-frame clones, not every one. Of roughly 110,000 clones in the sample, roughly 80% were seen once. Source material: PBMCs. The receptor set was obtained from a man aged 55 to 70 in good health and CMV-seronegative.

Points on this clone: Mismatch with germline at one junction end may stem from a read error. The chain couples TRBV7-6 to TRBJ2-3; TRBD1 matches at 7 bases. The CDR3 has 14 residues. Germline V gives CDR1 SGHVS, CDR2 FNYEAQ. The CDR3 sequence is CASSLGGNGDTQYF. CDR3 nucleotides: TGTGCCAGCAGTTTAGGGGGCAATGGAGATACGCAGTATTTT.

The chain links TRBV7-2 to TRBJ1-2, with D possibly being TRBD1 (6 bases). Germline V gene lookup returns CDR1 SGHTA and CDR2 FQGNSA. Trimming took off 1 base at V and 8 bases at J, with 11 bases between the two ends. This CDR3 comprises 13 residues. CDR3: CASSLGQVQGYTF. DNA of the CDR3: TGTGCCAGCAGCTTAGGACAGGTCCAAGGCTACACCTTC.

This clone has just a few counts. This sequence joins TRBV7-3 and TRBJ2-3; D gene unclear. This CDR3 has 14 amino acids. V was pared by 5 bases and J by 4 bases, with 13 bases between. Germline V CDR1 and CDR2: SGHTA, FQGTGA. CDR3 in DNA: TGTGCCAGCAGCCCCTCCTCTGTTTCAGATACGCAGTATTTT. This translates into CASSPSSVSDTQYF.

The J gene is TRBJ2-7, the V gene TRBV19, with D possibly being TRBD1 (5 bases). The CDR3 sequence is 12 residues long. Germline V CDR1 and CDR2: LNHDA, SQIVND (reference sequence). CDR3 residues: CASSIPSGQGGV. DNA for the CDR3: TGTGCCAGTAGTATTCCCTCCGGGCAGGGTGGCGTC.

This clone was seen once. The chain is built from TRBV2 and TRBJ1-5; weak D call: TRBD1 (5 bases). Germline V gene sequence: CDR1 SNHLY, CDR2 FYNNEI. V lost 7 bases and J lost 4, with 14 bases in between. This CDR3 spans 14 amino acids. The CDR3 sequence: CASTSWGTNQPQHF. The CDR3 region has the DNA TGTGCCAGCACCTCCTGGGGCACGAATCAGCCCCAGCATTTT.